Listed here are 6 T cell receptor beta chains from one sample, sequenced in a study of CD8+ T cells in alopecia areata. Treatment given: oral pan-JAK inhibitor, 5-10 mg twice daily. Extraction of RNA preceded its reverse transcription into cDNA, which served as the sequencing template. Sequencing used immunoSEQ multiplex PCR; TCRdb keeps in-frame clones, though not all of them. The sample has roughly 120,000 clones; less than 75% are singletons. The material sequenced was CD8+ T cells sorted from blood, taken at week 24, from a patient treated with tofacitinib. All receptors come from a human donor with alopecia areata.

This chain links TRBV5-4 with TRBJ1-1, with TRBD1 matching 8 bases. The CDR3 runs 15 residues. J was trimmed by 4 bases and V by 3 bases; bases with no gene match: 8. Germline V gene lookup returns CDR1 SGHNT and CDR2 YYREEE (reference sequence). CDR3 in amino acids: CASSSGQGLATEAFF. The CDR3 bases are TGTGCCAGCAGCTCTGGACAGGGCCTGGCCACTGAAGCTTTCTTT.

The chain uses TRBV27 and TRBJ2-7; 9 nucleotides agree with TRBD1. The CDR3 totals 14 residues. The V segment lost 5 bases and the J segment 3 bases; nucleotides outside the gene matches: 5. Per the germline V gene, CDR1 is MNHEY and CDR2 is SMNVEV (reference sequence). CDR3 DNA: TGTGCCAGCAGTGAGACAGGGGGGATCTACGAGCAGTACTTC. Translation: CASSETGGIYEQYF.

This clone appeared once. CDR3 protein: CASSQDRGLETQYF. CDR3 coding DNA: TGCGCCAGCAGCCAAGATAGGGGTTTGGAGACCCAGTACTTC. The genes are TRBV4-3 and TRBJ2-5; D is perhaps TRBD1 (5 bases). With 0 bases removed from V and 5 bases from J, the gap between germline ends came to 10 bases. The CDR3 covers 14 residues. Per the germline V gene, CDR1 is LGHNA and CDR2 is YSLEER.

This chain joins TRBV9 and TRBJ1-1; 8 positions match TRBD1. Per the germline V gene, CDR1 is SGDLS and CDR2 is YYNGEE. This CDR3 spans 15 amino acids. The V segment lost 0 bases and the J segment 6 bases; nucleotides outside the gene matches: 7. CDR3 coding DNA: TGTGCCAGCAGCGTAGATGGGACAGGTTGGGCTGAAGCTTTCTTT. It yields the protein CASSVDGTGWAEAFF.

This chain uses TRBV13 with TRBJ1-1; TRBD1 aligns across 11 bases. Germline V gene sequence: CDR1 PRHDT, CDR2 FYEKMQ (reference sequence). V lost 3 bases, J lost 3 bases, and 9 bases stayed unmatched. This CDR3 region has 17 residues. CDR3: CASSFQDRGLRYTEAFF. CDR3 bases: TGTGCCAGCAGCTTTCAGGACAGGGGGCTTAGGTACACTGAAGCTTTCTTT. The entire variable domain, with the rest obtained from reference TRBV13 and TRBJ1-1, is as follows: AAGVIQSPRHLIKEKRETATLKCYPIPRHDTVYWYQQGPGQDPQFLISFYEKMQSDKGSIPDRFSAQQFSDYHSELNMSSLELGDSALYFCASSFQDRGLRYTEAFFGQGTRLTVV.

V is TRBV7-9 and J is TRBJ2-7; a possible D gene is TRBD2 (6 bases). This CDR3 region has 14 residues. V was pared by 5 bases and J by 2 bases, with 13 bases between. CDR1 and CDR2 (germline): SEHNR, FQNEAQ (reference sequence). The CDR3 DNA reads as TGTGCCAGCAGCCCCGGAGGGAGGACCTACGAGCAGTACTTC. Encoded protein: CASSPGGRTYEQYF.